This T cell receptor beta chain was documented in a study of cytomegalovirus exposure and HLA in healthy donors. V was pared by 2 bases and J by 5 bases, with 12 bases between. The CDR3 extends over 14 amino acids. From germline, CDR1 is LNHDA and CDR2 SQIVND (reference sequence). Those who donated were healthy bone marrow donors. With respect to this clone: Its matching antigen is unknown.

PCR involved 60 Vbeta and 13 Jbeta primers. The data were produced by immunoSEQ multiplex PCR, yet TCRdb's version contains in-frame clones alone and is incomplete. Found here are approximately 130,000 clones, over 70% of them singletons; the top ten hold more than 1.4%. Notes on the study in general: In a later analysis, a genetic analysis reported fewer productive-TCR N-insertions in an Asian-associated ancestry cluster than the cohort average. Productive status was seen about 87% or about 30% of the time for most TCR beta V segments in an earlier analysis.

The genes are TRBV19 and TRBJ1-1, with D uncertain. Sequencing was done on a sample of PBMCs. The TCR comes from a woman between 18 and 30 years old in good health and CMV-seronegative. The CDR3 bases are TGTGCCAGTAGTATACCCCCCGGCGGGACTGAAGCTTTCTTT. It specifies CASSIPPGGTEAFF.